This T cell receptor (beta chain) was obtained from a study of blood T cells in healthy people across ages. This clonotype showed up just a few times. In terms of origin and age, donors were healthy Caucasian individuals from Russia aged about 6 to 90. Total RNA extraction produced at least 5 micrograms (per sample) for the study. The V gene's germline CDR1 is SEHNR and CDR2 FQNEAQ (reference sequence). The CDR3 extends over 15 amino acids. Next came a second PCR, run for about 6 to 12 cycles, which used a sample-barcoded 5' primer along with a J-beta primer mix. The template-switch adaptor was a 5' adaptor with 12 random nucleotides. It tagged each cDNA molecule. Sequencing of every sample gave 2.5 million or more CDR3-containing paired-end reads. Via MiXCR, TCRdb re-called the 5' RACE reads, giving one row per CDR3 protein. The repertoire has more than 1.4 million distinct CDR3 sequences, roughly 40% of them found once; the top ten carry 7.9%.

The chain combines TRBV7-9 with TRBJ2-5, with D perhaps assigned TRBD1 or TRBD2 (6 bases each). The J call may not be correct, given that the DNA end is closer to TRBJ2-7. The sample was blood. This sequence originates from a woman aged 18 to 35 in good health. The CDR3 DNA sequence: TGTGCCAGCAGCTTGGGGGGCAGGGCAACCTACGAGCAGTACTTC. This gives the protein CASSLGGRATYEQYF.